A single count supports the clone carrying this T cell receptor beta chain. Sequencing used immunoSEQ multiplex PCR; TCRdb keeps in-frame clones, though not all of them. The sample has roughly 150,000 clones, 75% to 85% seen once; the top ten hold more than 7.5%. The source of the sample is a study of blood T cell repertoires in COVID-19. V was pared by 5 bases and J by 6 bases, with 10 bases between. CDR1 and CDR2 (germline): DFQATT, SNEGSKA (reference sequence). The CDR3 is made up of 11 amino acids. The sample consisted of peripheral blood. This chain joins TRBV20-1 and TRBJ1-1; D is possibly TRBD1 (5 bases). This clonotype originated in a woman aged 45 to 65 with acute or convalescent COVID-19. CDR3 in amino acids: CSAAQGPEAFF. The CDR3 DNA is TGCAGTGCTGCCCAGGGTCCTGAAGCTTTCTTT.